This T cell receptor (beta chain) was recovered during a study of identical twins. Study observations and caveats: Invariant T cells like MAIT and iNKT could partly confound the zero-insertion analyses.

TCRdb passed the 5' RACE reads through MiXCR, listing each CDR3 protein once. The sample lists roughly 490,000 distinct CDR3 sequences; 13% to 15% were seen once. This clonotype was seen at least ten times. What it binds is unknown. This sample also appeared in a second study, on yellow fever vaccine responses in identical twins. That source reports: Reportedly, the T cell response mounted by twins to vaccine seemed partly convergent, partly personalized.

Sequencing was done on a sample of CD4+ T cells sorted from blood. The receptor was isolated from a woman in her late teens or twenties in good health.

Written as DNA, the CDR3 is TGCGCCAGCAGCCCGGGACTAGCGGGAGGACCTGATACGCAGTATTTT. Residues: CASSPGLAGGPDTQYF. The rearrangement links TRBV5-1 to TRBJ2-3; 15 bases line up with TRBD2. This CDR3 is built from 16 residues. V lost 4 bases, J lost 6 bases, and 6 bases stayed unmatched. In germline, CDR1 is SGHRS, CDR2 YFSETQ.